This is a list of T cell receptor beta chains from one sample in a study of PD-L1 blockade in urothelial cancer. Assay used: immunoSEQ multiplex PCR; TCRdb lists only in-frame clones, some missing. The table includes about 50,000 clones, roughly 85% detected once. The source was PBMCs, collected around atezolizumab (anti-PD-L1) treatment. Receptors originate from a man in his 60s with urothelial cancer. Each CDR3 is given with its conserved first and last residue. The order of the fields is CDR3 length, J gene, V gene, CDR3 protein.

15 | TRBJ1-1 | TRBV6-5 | CASSRDRGMNTEAFF
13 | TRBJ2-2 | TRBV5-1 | CASSLVTTGELFF
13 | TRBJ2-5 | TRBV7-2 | CASSLVRLETQYF
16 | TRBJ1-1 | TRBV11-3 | CASSPVVGQENTEAFF
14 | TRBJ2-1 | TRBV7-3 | CASSRDRGNNEQFF
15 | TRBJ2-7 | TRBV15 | CATSVGTGGTYEQYF
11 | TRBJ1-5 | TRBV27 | CASPSEEPQHF
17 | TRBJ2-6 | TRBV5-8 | CASSLRVLSSGANVLTF
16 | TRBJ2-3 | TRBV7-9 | CASSLVGGEGTDTQYF
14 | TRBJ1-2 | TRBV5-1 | CASSLLAGEFGYTF
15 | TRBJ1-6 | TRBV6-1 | CASSGGRTSYSPLHF
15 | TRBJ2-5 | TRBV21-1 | CASSKWRGGRETQYF
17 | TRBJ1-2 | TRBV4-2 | CASSQLSGQTSNYGYTF
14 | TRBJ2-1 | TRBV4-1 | CASPGESSYNEQFF
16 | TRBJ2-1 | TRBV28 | CASSSRLAGSYNEQFF
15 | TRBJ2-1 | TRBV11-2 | CASSLIAGVSNEQFF
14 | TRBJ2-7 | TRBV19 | CASSIRRGSYEQYF
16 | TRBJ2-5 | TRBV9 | CASSVGGSALQETQYF
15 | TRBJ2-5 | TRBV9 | CASSPRRDSVETQYF
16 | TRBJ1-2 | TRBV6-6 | CASSYSRAAGEYGYTF
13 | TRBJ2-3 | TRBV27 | CASSLREGDTQYF
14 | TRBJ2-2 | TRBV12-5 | CASGSGTDTGELFF
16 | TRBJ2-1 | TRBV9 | CASSPREEQLYNEQFF
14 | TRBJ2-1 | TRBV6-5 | CASRPRTAYNEQFF
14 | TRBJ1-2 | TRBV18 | CASSPRSRSYGYTF
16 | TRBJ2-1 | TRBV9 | CASGTQRGRSYNEQFF
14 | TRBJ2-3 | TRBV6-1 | CASGAAGGTDTQYF